This entry features one TCR beta chain sequence. The antigen is unknown. In this CDR3 the conserved last residue, phenylalanine or tryptophan, is missing, so a read error is likely. PCR used 60 Vbeta primers and 13 Jbeta primers. Clones were read by immunoSEQ multiplex PCR, and TCRdb kept only the in-frame ones, dropping some. The sample lists about 130,000 clones, 80% occurring once. This CDR3 is 15 amino acids long. Looked up from germline, CDR1 is ENHRY and CDR2 is SYGVKD. Trimming removed 3 bases at V and 4 bases at J, with 15 bases between. The data derive from a study of cytomegalovirus exposure and HLA in healthy donors. Overall study context: Genotyping of roughly 400 donors showed that 80% to 85% belonged to the Caucasian-associated ancestry cluster.

Whole-study results and caveats: TCR beta V- and J-gene trimming, according to a later analysis, was linked to a missense DCLRE1C variant. Reported performance of the classifier showed diagnosis of cytomegalovirus status with high specificity and sensitivity.

The chain has TRBV10-3 and TRBJ1-2; D uncertain. The sequence was collected from a middle-aged woman in good health and CMV-seronegative. The specimen sequenced was PBMCs. The chain's CDR3 is CAISEVVGSLYGYTL. Written as DNA, the CDR3 is TGTGCCATCAGTGAAGTGGTGGGTAGCCTCTATGGCTACACCCTC.